This T cell receptor beta chain was sequenced during a study of blood T cells in healthy people across ages. Per the germline V gene, CDR1 is MGHRA and CDR2 is YSYEKL. The CDR3 runs to 16 residues. Of note for this clonotype: At one of its ends the junction is not consistent with the germline gene, which may arise from a read error.

A sample-barcoded 5' primer and a J-beta primer mix were used in a second PCR of about 7 to 12 cycles. A 12-random-nucleotide template-switch adaptor tagged each cDNA molecule. TCRdb analysed the 5' RACE reads with MiXCR anew, one entry per CDR3 protein. Found here are 920,000 or so distinct CDR3 sequences, around 45% of them singletons; the top ten hold approximately 17%. The chain couples TRBV4-1 to TRBJ2-5, with a tentative D call TRBD2 (6 bases). The material sequenced was blood. The sequence was collected from an older woman in good health. The CDR3 region is CTSSQDEWTTEETQYF. CDR3 bases: TGCACCAGCAGCCAAGATGAGTGGACTACAGAAGAGACCCAGTACTTC.